The present T cell receptor beta chain was sequenced within a study of T cells in Graves' hyperthyroidism and ophthalmopathy. Amplification yielded TCR beta CDR3 regions, with RNA transcripts as the source. First-round RT-PCR targeting the TCR CDR3 was performed with the HTBI primer set. TCRdb reprocessed the multiplex PCR reads with MiXCR, giving one entry per CDR3 protein. The table has under 800,000 distinct CDR3 sequences, about 15% seen once. Whole-study findings and limits: From stable hyperthyroidism, ophthalmopathy was separated by a 13 V-J model. Among clonotypes expanded in thyroid above 0.001, most were also found in blood.

This clonotype has at least ten counts. Its antigen is unidentified. This CDR3 region has 14 residues. Germline CDR1 reads MNHNS; CDR2 reads SASEGT. Trimming took 6 bases from V and 4 from J, leaving 10 bases between them. Input material: blood. The chain uses TRBV6-1 and TRBJ1-6; D unresolved. The receptor comes from a woman aged 18-29 years with Graves' hyperthyroidism. The DNA of the CDR3 is TGTGCCAGCAGATCAGAGAAGTATAATTCACCCCTCCACTTT. This codes for CASRSEKYNSPLHF.